This section outlines one T cell receptor beta chain sequence together with its context. Other nucleotide sequences in the sample specify the same CDR3. Sequencing was performed with immunoSEQ multiplex PCR; in TCRdb, only in-frame clones are kept and a portion is missing. The sample holds some 2,100,000 clones, about 94% seen once. Germline V gene sequence: CDR1 SGHNT, CDR2 YENEEA. The CDR3 length is 15 residues. The V gene lost 1 base and the J gene lost 6 bases, with 16 bases spanning the gap. The data were obtained in a study of shared clonotypes between healthy human individuals. Sequencing used naive CD4+ T cells sorted from blood. Stated subset: CD45RA+ positively selected. The chain links TRBV11-3 to TRBJ2-7; D is perhaps TRBD1 (6 bases). This clonotype was sampled from a man aged 18-30 years in good health. The CDR3 nucleotides read TGTGCCAGCAGCTTAGGGGGGCAGGGAACCGGCGAGCAGTACTTC. Translation gives CASSLGGQGTGEQYF. Variable domain in full (rest from reference TRBV11-3 and TRBJ2-7): EAGVVQSPRYKIIEKKQPVAFWCNPISGHNTLYWYLQNLGQGPELLIRYENEEAVDDSQLPKDRFSAERLKGVDSTLKIQPAELGDSAVYLCASSLGGQGTGEQYFGPGTRLTVT.